The subject of this entry is one T cell receptor (beta chain). Antigen specificity is unknown. At one end the junction does not follow the germline gene, possibly because of a read error. Quantitative 5'-RACE was performed with molecular barcodes, and it yielded the TCR beta libraries. MiXCR, run by TCRdb on the 5' RACE reads, gives a single entry per CDR3 protein. The top ten hold just over 1.4% of the sample, which has approximately 45,000 distinct CDR3 sequences, 11% seen once. CDR3 length: 13 amino acids. The germline V gene encodes CDR1 SGHVS and CDR2 FNYEAQ. This sample is drawn from a study of CD8 T cells in ankylosing spondylitis. General study results and limits: Reportedly, significant enrichment of disease-linked clones occurred in matched ankylosing spondylitis synovial fluid. CD8+ by phenotype, disease-linked clones were relatively rare in peripheral blood. Seemingly distinctive of ankylosing spondylitis blood was a TCR beta motif formed by eight highly homologous variants.

The chain carries TRBV7-6 and TRBJ2-7; D might be TRBD2 (5 bases). Material for sequencing was blood, either unsorted or a sorted T cell fraction (not recorded which). This receptor was obtained from a male donor with ankylosing spondylitis or in good health (not recorded which). CDR3 region: CASSLHFGNEQCF. Here the CDR3 DNA reads TGTGCCAGCAGCTTACATTTCGGGAACGAGCAGTGCTTC.